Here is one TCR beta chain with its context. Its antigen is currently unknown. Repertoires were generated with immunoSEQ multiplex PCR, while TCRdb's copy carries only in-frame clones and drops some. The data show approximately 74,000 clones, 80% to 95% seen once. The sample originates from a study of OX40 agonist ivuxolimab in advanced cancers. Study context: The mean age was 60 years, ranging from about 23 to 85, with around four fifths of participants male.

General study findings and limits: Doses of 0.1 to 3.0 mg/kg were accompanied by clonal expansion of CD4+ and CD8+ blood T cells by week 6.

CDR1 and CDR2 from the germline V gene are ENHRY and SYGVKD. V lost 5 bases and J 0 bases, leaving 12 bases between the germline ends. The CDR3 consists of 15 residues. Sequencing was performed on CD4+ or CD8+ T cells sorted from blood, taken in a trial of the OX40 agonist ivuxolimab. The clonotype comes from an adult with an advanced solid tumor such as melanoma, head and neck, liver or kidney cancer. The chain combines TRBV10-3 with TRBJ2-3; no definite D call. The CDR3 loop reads CAISTFSDSTDTQYF. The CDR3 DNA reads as TGTGCCATCAGTACCTTCAGCGATAGCACAGATACGCAGTATTTT.